This T cell receptor beta chain was identified during a study of T cells in Graves' hyperthyroidism and ophthalmopathy. This clonotype occurred many times. Newly diagnosed hyperthyroidism, duration under 2 months, in patients aged 18 to 65. Uncontrolled infection, other autoimmune disease, pregnancy or lactation excluded patients. TCR beta CDR3 sequences were amplified from RNA transcripts. First-round RT-PCR of the TCR CDR3 relied on the HTBI primer set. MiXCR, run by TCRdb on the multiplex PCR reads, gives a single entry per CDR3 protein. The sample holds approximately 740,000 distinct CDR3 sequences; less than 15% are singletons and the top ten take 10%. V dropped 6 bases and J dropped 0; count of bases not matched to a gene: 8. This CDR3 is 16 amino acids long.

The TCR originated in a woman aged 18-29 years with Graves' hyperthyroidism. The chain carries TRBV12-3 or TRBV12-4 and TRBJ2-7; 10 nucleotides match TRBD1. The sequenced material came from blood. CDR3: CASSRGGQGLSYEQYF. CDR3 in DNA: TGTGCCAGCAGCCGGGGGGGACAGGGGCTCTCCTACGAGCAGTACTTC.